This TCR beta chain came from a study of beta chain features in type 1 diabetes. Notes on the study in general: Naive, central memory and Treg TCRB repertoires seemed to resemble each other more closely in patients than they did in healthy donors. Any HLA effect on TCRB rearrangement was left unresolved by small sub-analyses.

The study reverse transcribed the entire isolated RNA, so it sequenced expressed TCRB transcripts. Profiled with immunoSEQ multiplex PCR; TCRdb holds only in-frame clones, not every one. This sample has hundreds of thousands of clones, with roughly 15% found just once. V shed 6 bases and J shed 3 bases, with 20 bases lying between them. This CDR3 has 17 residues. The germline V gene has CDR1 ENHRY and CDR2 SYGVKD. On average, the one heparinised blood draw given by each donor was approximately 120 mL. This clone was counted between two and nine times. Its specificity is not known. The gene calls are TRBV10-3 and TRBJ2-2; D might be TRBD1 (5 bases). The TCR sequence derives from a man aged 18 to 30 in good health. The specimen sequenced was naive CD4+ T cells from blood. CDR3 sequence (DNA): TGTGCCATCAGAATACCCGATGGGGCTCCCGACACCGGGGAGCTGTTTTTT. It is translated as CAIRIPDGAPDTGELFF.